These 20 T cell receptor beta chains originate from one sample sequenced in a study of blood T cell repertoires in COVID-19. Method: immunoSEQ multiplex PCR; TCRdb's copy keeps in-frame clones and lacks some. The sample has approximately 130,000 clones, around nine tenths seen once. The sequenced sample consisted of peripheral blood. All receptors come from a woman between 50 and 59 years old with acute or convalescent COVID-19.

This chain links TRBV30 with TRBJ2-7; 11 nucleotides agree with TRBD2. With 0 bases clipped from V and 4 bases from J, the junction kept 2 bases outside the gene matches. The CDR3 has 14 amino acids. The V gene's germline CDR1 is GTSNPN and CDR2 SVGIG (reference sequence). The CDR3 bases are TGTGCCTGGAGTGTACCTAGCGGGGGGTACGAGCAGTACTTC. Its translation: CAWSVPSGGYEQYF. Full variable domain (outside the CDR3, taken from reference TRBV30 and TRBJ2-7): SQTIHQWPATLVQPVGSPLSLECTVEGTSNPNLYWYRQAAGRGLQLLFYSVGIGQISSEVPQNLSASRPQDRQFILSSKKLLLSDSGFYLCAWSVPSGGYEQYFGPGTRLTVT.

This chain joins TRBV5-5 and TRBJ1-5, with D perhaps matching TRBD1 (6 bases). Germline assignment: CDR1 SGHKS and CDR2 YYEKEE (reference sequence). V lost 1 base, J lost 4 bases, and 15 bases lay in between. CDR3 length: 16 amino acids. Here the CDR3 DNA reads TGTGCCAGCAGCTTGCGGCCCCCGGGACAAAATCAGCCCCAGCATTTT. This gives the protein CASSLRPPGQNQPQHF.

In this sample, this clone turned up a few times. The V call is TRBV20-1, the J call TRBJ2-1; D is perhaps TRBD2 (6 bases). The CDR3 contains 11 residues. The germline V gene has CDR1 DFQATT and CDR2 SNEGSKA (reference sequence). Trimming removed 3 bases at V and 10 bases at J, with 10 bases between. The CDR3 nucleotides read TGCAGTGCTAGGGACTATCCCGAGCAGTTCTTC. Translated, it gives CSARDYPEQFF.

This chain links TRBV19 with TRBJ2-5; D might be TRBD2 (6 bases). The V end lost 5 bases, the J end lost 5 bases, and 12 bases lay between the germline ends. Germline CDR1 LNHDA, CDR2 SQIVND (reference sequence). The CDR3 extends over 13 amino acids. The CDR3 protein is CASSYGRTETQYF. CDR3 DNA sequence: TGTGCCAGTAGTTATGGGAGGACGGAGACCCAGTACTTC. Combining the CDR3 with reference TRBV19 and TRBJ2-5 gives the whole variable domain DGGITQSPKYLFRKEGQNVTLSCEQNLNHDAMYWYRQDPGQGLRLIYYSQIVNDFQKGDIAEGYSVSREKKESFPLTVTSAQKNPTAFYLCASSYGRTETQYFGPGTRLLVL.

This clone was detected only a few times. This chain uses TRBV27 with TRBJ2-1; 12 nucleotides agree with TRBD2. V lost 4 bases, J lost 8 bases, and 6 bases stayed unmatched. The germline CDR1 and CDR2 sequences are MNHEY and SMNVEV (reference sequence). The CDR3 consists of 15 residues. The CDR3 reads CASSSSGRAVDEQFF. CDR3 nucleotides: TGTGCCAGCAGTTCTAGCGGGAGGGCCGTGGATGAGCAGTTCTTC.

The CDR3 DNA reads as TGTGCCAGCAGCTCCCCAGGCGCCCGGGGCTACACCTTC. Its protein product is CASSSPGARGYTF. V is TRBV7-2 and J is TRBJ1-2, with unresolved D. This CDR3 has 13 amino acids. Trimming cost V 4 bases and J 8 bases, with 14 bases left between them. Germline V gives CDR1 SGHTA, CDR2 FQGNSA.

The CDR3 DNA is TGTGCCAGTAGACCCGACAGGAGCACAGATACGCAGTATTTT. Translation gives CASRPDRSTDTQYF. The rearrangement links TRBV19 to TRBJ2-3, with a tentative D call TRBD1 (6 bases). In germline, CDR1 is LNHDA, CDR2 SQIVND (reference sequence). This CDR3 comprises 14 residues. V was trimmed by 6 bases and J by 0 bases, leaving 10 bases between them. The full variable domain, completed using reference TRBV19 and TRBJ2-3, is DGGITQSPKYLFRKEGQNVTLSCEQNLNHDAMYWYRQDPGQGLRLIYYSQIVNDFQKGDIAEGYSVSREKKESFPLTVTSAQKNPTAFYLCASRPDRSTDTQYFGPGTRLTVL.

The rearrangement links TRBV7-6 to TRBJ2-7; possibly TRBD1 for D (5 bases). V gave up 3 bases and J gave up 0 bases, with 9 bases separating them. Looked up from germline, CDR1 is SGHVS and CDR2 is FNYEAQ. The CDR3 covers 14 residues. The CDR3 coding sequence is TGTGCCAGCAGCTTCCGACAGAGCTCCTACGAGCAGTACTTC. Protein: CASSFRQSSYEQYF.

Only one count was recorded for this clone. The rearrangement links TRBV10-1 to TRBJ2-1, with 10 bases that match TRBD2. Germline values: CDR1 WNHNN, CDR2 SYGVQD (reference sequence). The CDR3 covers 13 residues. Trimming at V came to 5 bases and at J to 14 bases, leaving 9 bases not matched to a gene. The CDR3 DNA reads TGCGCCAGCAGTATGGCCGGGACTAGCGATGAGTTCTTC. As protein: CASSMAGTSDEFF.

This sequence joins TRBV5-1 and TRBJ2-7, with D uncertain. Germline CDR1 SGHRS, CDR2 YFSETQ. The CDR3 runs 15 residues. V was trimmed by 0 bases and J by 0 bases, leaving 10 bases between them. CDR3 in amino acids: CASSLGDGSSYEQYF. Here the CDR3 DNA reads TGCGCCAGCAGCTTGGGAGACGGGTCCTCCTACGAGCAGTACTTC.

J is TRBJ2-3 and V is TRBV19; D gene uncertain. The V gene's germline CDR1 is LNHDA and CDR2 SQIVND (reference sequence). The CDR3 spans 12 residues. V lost 5 bases to trimming and J lost 6 bases, with 9 bases between them. The CDR3: CASSFGIDTQYF. The DNA for the CDR3 is TGTGCCAGTAGTTTCGGTATCGATACGCAGTATTTT. Complete variable domain (other parts from reference TRBV19 and TRBJ2-3): DGGITQSPKYLFRKEGQNVTLSCEQNLNHDAMYWYRQDPGQGLRLIYYSQIVNDFQKGDIAEGYSVSREKKESFPLTVTSAQKNPTAFYLCASSFGIDTQYFGPGTRLTVL.

This chain connects TRBV9 to TRBJ1-4; 7 nucleotides agree with TRBD1. J lost 8 bases, V lost 4 bases, and 5 bases had no gene match. This CDR3 is built from 13 residues. Germline V gene sequence: CDR1 SGDLS, CDR2 YYNGEE. The CDR3 reads CASSLGGGEKLFF. CDR3 DNA: TGTGCCAGCAGCCTAGGGGGCGGAGAAAAACTGTTTTTT.

This rearrangement joins TRBV19 to TRBJ1-3; 10 positions agree with TRBD1. The CDR3 has 15 residues. Looked up from germline, CDR1 is LNHDA and CDR2 is SQIVND (reference sequence). The trim removed 5 bases at V and 7 bases at J, leaving 8 bases unmatched. The CDR3 nucleotides read TGTGCCAGTAGTCTGACAGGGGGCGCGAAGAACACCATATATTTT. Its protein is CASSLTGGAKNTIYF.

The CDR3 region is CAWRRGADSPLHF. CDR3 nucleotide sequence: TGTGCCTGGAGACGGGGGGCGGATTCACCCCTCCACTTT. This chain connects TRBV30 to TRBJ1-6; a weak D match, TRBD1 (6 bases). V lost 3 bases and J lost 8, with 11 bases in between. This CDR3 contains 13 residues. Looked up from germline, CDR1 is GTSNPN and CDR2 is SVGIG (reference sequence).

This clone occurred a few times. The CDR3 DNA reads as TGTGCCAGCAGCTCCGGGCCCTGGAGGGAGCAGTACTTC. It codes for CASSSGPWREQYF. The genes are TRBV11-2 and TRBJ2-7, with D possibly TRBD2 on 5 matching bases. Trimming took off 4 bases at V and 7 bases at J, with 14 bases between the two ends. The CDR3 runs 13 residues. Germline V lookup: CDR1 SGHAT, CDR2 FQNNGV.

The chain combines TRBV10-3 with TRBJ2-1; TRBD1 matches 7 bases. The CDR3 totals 13 residues. CDR1 is ENHRY and CDR2 is SYGVKD in the germline V gene. The ends lost 7 bases at V and 4 bases at J; junction bases unmatched: 4. For the CDR3, the DNA is TGTGCCATCACCGGGACAGCATACAATGAGCAGTTCTTC. As protein: CAITGTAYNEQFF.

The V gene is TRBV5-1, the J gene TRBJ1-1, with no clear D. The CDR3 has 14 amino acids. Looked up from germline, CDR1 is SGHRS and CDR2 is YFSETQ. The V end lost 0 bases, the J end lost 1 base, and 7 bases lay between the germline ends. CDR3 sequence (DNA): TGCGCCAGCAGCTTGGGGGAGAGGAACACTGAAGCTTTCTTT. Amino acid sequence: CASSLGERNTEAFF.

In this sample, this clone turned up a few times. The chain couples TRBV20-1 to TRBJ1-2, with unresolved D. The CDR3 contains 11 residues. Germline V gene lookup returns CDR1 DFQATT and CDR2 SNEGSKA (reference sequence). V was cut by 3 bases and J by 4 bases, with 6 bases left in between. CDR3 sequence reads: CSARATYGYTF. The CDR3 nucleotides are TGCAGTGCTAGGGCCACCTATGGCTACACCTTC.

The V and J genes are TRBV28 and TRBJ2-1, with TRBD2 matching over 8 bases. This CDR3 contains 16 residues. Looked up from germline, CDR1 is MDHEN and CDR2 is SYDVKM. J lost 5 bases, V lost 5 bases, and 11 bases had no gene match. The CDR3 here is CASSTPGRGGHNEQFF. CDR3 coding DNA: TGTGCCAGCAGTACTCCGGGACGGGGGGGCCACAATGAGCAGTTCTTC.

V and J are TRBV3-1 (or the pseudogene TRBV3-2) and TRBJ2-1; 13 nucleotides agree with TRBD2. CDR1 is LGHDT and CDR2 is YNNKEL in the germline V gene (reference sequence). This CDR3 has 15 amino acids. J lost 3 bases, V lost 6 bases, and 2 bases had no gene match. This CDR3 is CASSRLAGGYNEQFF. For the CDR3, the DNA is TGTGCCAGCAGTCGACTAGCGGGGGGCTACAATGAGCAGTTCTTC.